Following are 13 T cell receptor beta chains from one sample sequenced in a study of OX40 agonist ivuxolimab in advanced cancers. Measured with immunoSEQ multiplex PCR; TCRdb has only the in-frame clones, and not every one. This table has about 88,000 clones, around 83% appearing once. The specimen was CD4+ or CD8+ T cells sorted from blood, collected in a trial of the OX40 agonist ivuxolimab. The receptor source for this set is an adult with an advanced solid tumor such as melanoma, head and neck, liver or kidney cancer.

The V gene is TRBV7-3, the J gene TRBJ2-7; a weak D match, TRBD2 (6 bases). V lost 1 base and J 6 bases, leaving 13 bases between the germline ends. CDR3 length: 14 amino acids. CDR1 is SGHTA, CDR2 FQGTGA, per germline. Written as DNA, the CDR3 is TGTGCCAGCAGCTTAAACGGGCAGGGAGGCGAGCAGTACTTC. Protein: CASSLNGQGGEQYF.

The rearrangement links TRBV19 to TRBJ1-1, with 7 nucleotides matching TRBD1. Trimming took 3 bases from V and 6 from J; bases not matched to a gene: 13. CDR1 and CDR2 from the germline V gene are LNHDA and SQIVND (reference sequence). The CDR3 has 16 amino acids. The CDR3 coding sequence is TGTGCCAGTAGTATTAGGTCGGGGACAGCGATTCCTGAAGCTTTCTTT. It specifies CASSIRSGTAIPEAFF.

This rearrangement joins TRBV19 to TRBJ2-1; a possible D gene is TRBD2 (7 bases). V lost 7 bases and J lost 3, with 22 bases in between. Germline CDR1 is LNHDA and CDR2 is SQIVND (reference sequence). The CDR3 sequence is 17 residues long. The CDR3 is CASTHVGGGPGYNEQFF. CDR3 nucleotides: TGTGCCAGTACCCATGTGGGCGGGGGCCCCGGCTACAATGAGCAGTTCTTC. The full variable domain, with the rest looked up from reference TRBV19 and TRBJ2-1, is DGGITQSPKYLFRKEGQNVTLSCEQNLNHDAMYWYRQDPGQGLRLIYYSQIVNDFQKGDIAEGYSVSREKKESFPLTVTSAQKNPTAFYLCASTHVGGGPGYNEQFFGPGTRLTVL.

V and J are TRBV18 and TRBJ1-1; D may be TRBD1 (5 bases). CDR1 and CDR2 (germline): KGHSH, LQKENI. V was cut by 4 bases and J by 2 bases, with 11 bases left in between. The CDR3 runs to 14 residues. The chain's CDR3 is CASSQQTDNTEAFF. CDR3 DNA sequence: TGTGCCAGCTCACAACAGACAGATAACACTGAAGCTTTCTTT.

V gene TRBV7-9 combines with J gene TRBJ1-1; unclear D gene. The CDR3 spans 12 residues. Per the germline V gene, CDR1 is SEHNR and CDR2 is FQNEAQ (reference sequence). V was pared by 5 bases and J by 10 bases, with 14 bases between. The CDR3 loop reads CASSLEVGRAFF. The DNA of the CDR3 is TGTGCCAGCAGCCTCGAAGTAGGGCGAGCTTTCTTT. Full variable domain (rest looked up from reference TRBV7-9 and TRBJ1-1): DTGVSQNPRHKITKRGQNVTFRCDPISEHNRLYWYRQTLGQGPEFLTYFQNEAQLEKSRLLSDRFSAERPKGSFSTLEIQRTEQGDSAMYLCASSLEVGRAFFGQGTRLTVV.

The genes are TRBV2 and TRBJ1-2, with 7 bases that match TRBD1. This CDR3 region has 15 residues. V shed 4 bases, J shed 2 bases, and the junction held 7 bases outside the gene matches. Germline V CDR1 and CDR2: SNHLY, FYNNEI. DNA of the CDR3: TGTGCCAGCAGTGTTACCTCGGGACAGAACTATGGCTACACCTTC. This encodes CASSVTSGQNYGYTF.

The sample holds a few counts of this clone. The chain couples TRBV11-2 to TRBJ1-1; no firm D call. V was trimmed by 3 bases and J by 0 bases, leaving 8 bases between them. From germline, CDR1 is SGHAT and CDR2 FQNNGV. The CDR3 has 14 amino acids. The CDR3 is CASSFNVMNTEAFF. The CDR3 nucleotides are TGTGCCAGCAGCTTCAATGTGATGAACACTGAAGCTTTCTTT. Variable domain in full (rest from reference TRBV11-2 and TRBJ1-1): EAGVAQSPRYKIIEKRQSVAFWCNPISGHATLYWYQQILGQGPKLLIQFQNNGVVDDSQLPKDRFSAERLKGVDSTLKIQPAKLEDSAVYLCASSFNVMNTEAFFGQGTRLTVV.

The V call is TRBV4-2, the J call TRBJ1-5, with a possible D match to TRBD1 (5 bases). This CDR3 comprises 15 residues. Trimming cost V 0 bases and J 6 bases, with 12 bases left between them. Germline lookup yields CDR1 LGHNA and CDR2 YNFKEQ. This CDR3 reads CASSQESGRVQPQHF. The CDR3 DNA follows: TGTGCCAGCAGCCAAGAATCGGGCAGGGTTCAGCCCCAGCATTTT.

This clone has a single count. The gene calls are TRBV7-8 and TRBJ2-5, with D perhaps assigned TRBD1 or TRBD2 (5 bases each). Between the trimmed V and J ends, which lost 1 base and 2 bases, there was a span of 11 bases. Per the germline V gene, CDR1 is SGHVS and CDR2 is FQNEAQ. This CDR3 is built from 15 residues. This chain's CDR3 is CASSLGGITQETQYF. The CDR3 bases are TGTGCCAGCAGCTTAGGGGGGATTACACAAGAGACCCAGTACTTC. The full variable domain, with the rest looked up from reference TRBV7-8 and TRBJ2-5, is GAGVSQSPRYKVAKRGQDVALRCDPISGHVSLFWYQQALGQGPEFLTYFQNEAQLDKSGLPSDRFFAERPEGSVSTLKIQRTQQEDSAVYLCASSLGGITQETQYFGPGTRLLVL.

This chain uses TRBV6-1 with TRBJ1-6; D not resolved. Germline V gene lookup returns CDR1 MNHNS and CDR2 SASEGT. Trimming removed 1 base from V and 8 bases from J, with 6 bases in between. This CDR3 region has 13 residues. The DNA of the CDR3 is TGTGCCAGCAGTGAAGGGAGTTATTCACCCCTCCACTTT. The encoded protein is CASSEGSYSPLHF.

The V call is TRBV27, the J call TRBJ2-2; no clear D. This CDR3 region has 16 residues. Trimming cost V 7 bases and J 3 bases, with 18 bases left between them. Germline V gene lookup returns CDR1 MNHEY and CDR2 SMNVEV (reference sequence). The CDR3 loop reads CASKERTDPHTGELFF. The CDR3, as DNA: TGTGCCAGCAAGGAACGAACAGACCCACACACCGGGGAGCTGTTTTTT.

In DNA, the CDR3 is TGTGCCAGTAGTATAGTAACCGGTTTACGGGGTAATTCACCCCTCCACTTT. Translating it yields CASSIVTGLRGNSPLHF. The chain links TRBV19 to TRBJ1-6, with D unresolved. V shed 1 base and J shed 6 bases, with 16 bases lying between them. Germline V lookup: CDR1 LNHDA, CDR2 SQIVND (reference sequence). The CDR3 sequence is 17 residues long.

Turning to this clone: The sample contains more than one DNA sequence encoding this CDR3. The rearrangement uses TRBV9 and TRBJ1-2; D unclear. V was trimmed by 0 bases and J by 0 bases, leaving 3 bases between them. In germline, CDR1 is SGDLS, CDR2 YYNGEE. CDR3 length equals 13 residues. The CDR3 DNA is TGTGCCAGCAGCGTAGACTCTAACTATGGCTACACCTTC. Protein product: CASSVDSNYGYTF.